This entry features one TCR beta chain sequence. Its antigen is unidentified. Mismatch with germline at one junction end may stem from a read error. Other nucleotide sequences in the sample specify the same CDR3. This specimen comes from a study of cytomegalovirus exposure and HLA in healthy donors. Study-wide findings and caveats: In an earlier analysis, in around 590 donors, most V segments appeared productive either ~87% or ~30% of the time. Available immune exposure information was restricted to CMV serostatus only.

PCR was performed using 60 Vbeta and 13 Jbeta primers. Clones were read by immunoSEQ multiplex PCR, and TCRdb kept only the in-frame ones, dropping some. The sample consists of roughly 50,000 clones, 82% of them appearing once. The CDR3 length is 11 residues. Germline V lookup: CDR1 WNHNN, CDR2 SYGVQD (reference sequence). The chain is built from TRBV10-1 and TRBJ2-7; a possible D gene is TRBD2 (6 bases). Sequencing input: PBMCs. This clonotype originated in a woman under 30 in good health and CMV-seronegative. CDR3 coding DNA: TGTGCCAGCAGTCTCGGGAGCGAGCAGTACTTC. As protein: CASSLGSEQYF.